This T cell receptor beta chain originates from a study of Ad26.COV2.S vaccination and SARS-CoV-2 variants. Study observations and caveats: Vaccinees reportedly had broad spike-specific CD8+ and CD4+ T cell responses. Total T cell responses may have been underestimated by the TCR breadth and depth analyses.

The method was immunoSEQ multiplex PCR; TCRdb's version includes in-frame clones alone and lacks a portion of them. The table includes fewer than 500,000 clones, roughly 90% detected once. In its sample, this clone was seen a few times. What it binds is not known. Treatment described: roughly 18 received Ad26.COV2.S at low or high dose, single or two shots; about five received placebo; per-sample allocation not given. Sampling occurred on day 63 after the first vaccine or placebo injection. Boston supplied an adult donor aged 18-55 years. Here the sequenced sample was peripheral blood, taken in a trial of Ad26.COV2.S vaccine versus placebo. The source of this sequence is a person between 18 and 60 years old who received the Ad26.COV2.S COVID-19 vaccine or a placebo.

CDR3: CASTSTSGPQTEAFF. The CDR3 nucleotides read TGTGCCAGCACCTCTACGTCTGGACCACAAACTGAAGCTTTCTTT. V is TRBV2 and J is TRBJ1-1; D gene unclear. This CDR3 has 15 amino acids. The germline V gene encodes CDR1 SNHLY and CDR2 FYNNEI. V was trimmed by 7 bases and J by 5 bases, leaving 20 bases between them. Filled out from reference TRBV2 and TRBJ1-1, the complete variable domain reads EPEVTQTPSHQVTQMGQEVILRCVPISNHLYFYWYRQILGQKVEFLVSFYNNEISEKSEIFDDQFSVERPDGSNFTLKIRSTKLEDSAMYFCASTSTSGPQTEAFFGQGTRLTVV.